The 10 T cell receptor beta chains below come from one sample, sequenced in a study of shared clonotypes between healthy human individuals. Repertoires were generated with immunoSEQ multiplex PCR, while TCRdb's copy carries only in-frame clones and drops some. Of approximately 2.5 million clones listed, 93% were seen once; the top ten hold roughly 0.36%. Material: naive CD4+ T cells from PBMCs. The subset is: CD45RA+ positively selected. The receptors originated from a man aged 18-30 years in good health. Some clones in this sample may be carry-over from other donors' samples.

The chain links TRBV6-1 to TRBJ2-3; 8 bases line up with TRBD1. The CDR3 totals 14 residues. Germline V gene sequence: CDR1 MNHNS, CDR2 SASEGT. The V and J ends lost 4 bases and 4 bases, in that order; junction bases with no gene match: 4. CDR3 sequence reads: CASSGETGADTQYF. The CDR3 nucleotides read TGTGCCAGCAGTGGCGAGACAGGGGCAGATACGCAGTATTTT.

The chain employs TRBV4-1 and TRBJ2-7; 12 nucleotides agree with TRBD2. This CDR3 spans 19 amino acids. CDR1 is MGHRA, CDR2 YSYEKL, per germline. J was trimmed by 4 bases and V by 1 base; bases with no gene match: 14. Written as DNA, the CDR3 is TGCGCCAGCAGCCAAGTATCCGGACTAGCGGGAAAGGGGACTTACGAGCAGTACTTC. Translated: CASSQVSGLAGKGTYEQYF.

CDR3 sequence: CASTDSYEQYF. The CDR3 nucleotides read TGTGCCAGCACGGACAGCTACGAGCAGTACTTC. The V call is TRBV28, the J call TRBJ2-7, with a weak D call TRBD1 (6 bases). The CDR3 is made up of 11 amino acids. In germline, CDR1 is MDHEN, CDR2 SYDVKM. The V gene lost 7 bases and the J gene lost 3 bases, with 7 bases spanning the gap.

This chain links TRBV7-6 with TRBJ2-7; D is ambiguous. V lost 1 base, J lost 6 bases, and 10 bases lay in between. In germline, CDR1 is SGHVS, CDR2 FNYEAQ. The CDR3 runs 13 residues. CDR3 coding DNA: TGTGCCAGCAGCTTAGGGCAGAACAGCGAGCAGTACTTC. Amino acids: CASSLGQNSEQYF.

The chain uses TRBV28 and TRBJ2-5; no clear D gene. This CDR3 has 14 amino acids. The V end was cut by 3 bases, the J end by 7 bases, with 15 bases between. In germline, CDR1 is MDHEN, CDR2 SYDVKM. CDR3 region: CASSFHGLKGTQYF. The CDR3 bases are TGTGCCAGCAGTTTTCATGGCCTCAAGGGGACCCAGTACTTC.

J is TRBJ1-6 and V is TRBV5-4, with 7 bases fitting TRBD1. V gave up 4 bases and J gave up 0 bases; unmatched junction bases: 10. Germline CDR1 reads SGHNT; CDR2 reads YYREEE (reference sequence). The CDR3 has 18 residues. The CDR3 bases are TGTGCCAGCAGCCACATAACAGGGGCCAGCTCCTATAATTCACCCCTCCACTTT. Its protein is CASSHITGASSYNSPLHF.

This clone was counted a single time. Here the CDR3 reads CASSESRAGRTQYF. The CDR3 DNA reads TGCGCCAGCAGTGAGTCGAGAGCCGGGCGGACCCAGTACTTC. The chain is built from TRBV10-1 and TRBJ2-5; unclear D gene. Trimming removed 0 bases from V and 7 bases from J, with 12 bases in between. The CDR3 loop spans 14 amino acids. The germline V gene encodes CDR1 WNHNN and CDR2 SYGVQD (reference sequence).

CDR3 in amino acids: CASSLFAGSNTGELFF. The CDR3 DNA sequence: TGTGCCAGCAGCTTATTTGCGGGTTCGAACACCGGGGAGCTGTTTTTT. This chain joins TRBV7-3 and TRBJ2-2, with D tentatively TRBD2 (5 bases). Germline values: CDR1 SGHTA, CDR2 FQGTGA. V was trimmed by 2 bases and J by 0 bases, leaving 10 bases between them. CDR3 length: 16 amino acids.

For the CDR3, the DNA is TGTGCCTGGAGTGTGATGTCTGGAAACACCATATATTTT. This translates into CAWSVMSGNTIYF. This chain uses TRBV30 with TRBJ1-3; D not resolved. CDR1 is GTSNPN, CDR2 SVGIG, per germline (reference sequence). V shed 0 bases and J shed 1 base, with 4 bases lying between them. The CDR3 has 13 amino acids.

V is TRBV21-1 and J is TRBJ2-7; TRBD2, the table's D call, was not compared with the DNA. TRBV21-1 is a listed pseudogene. This CDR3 spans 19 amino acids. CDR3 nucleotide sequence: TGTGCCAGCAGCAAAGCAGGTGGGCTAGCGGGAGGGACCTCCTACGAGCAGTACTTC. Protein: CASSKAGGLAGGTSYEQYF.